These 20 T cell receptor beta chains were all obtained from the same sample, sequenced in a study of blood T cell repertoires in COVID-19. Profiled with immunoSEQ multiplex PCR; TCRdb holds only in-frame clones, not every one. The sample lists approximately 100,000 clones, around four fifths occurring once. The specimen sequenced was peripheral blood. These TCRs come from a human donor in a cohort sampled during active COVID-19.

The chain employs TRBV5-1 and TRBJ2-7; 7 bases line up with TRBD1. The V gene end was trimmed by 4 bases and the J gene end by 4 bases; junction bases not matched to a gene: 8. Looked up from germline, CDR1 is SGHRS and CDR2 is YFSETQ. The CDR3 length is 14 residues. For the CDR3, the DNA is TGCGCCAGCAGCCCCAGGACAGGCCCTTACGAGCAGTACTTC. As protein: CASSPRTGPYEQYF.

The genes are TRBV6-5 and TRBJ2-7, with 8 nucleotides matching TRBD1. V trimming: 0 bases; J trimming: 6 bases; junction bases outside the gene matches: 7. The CDR3 is 15 residues long. In germline, CDR1 is MNHEY, CDR2 SVGAGI. CDR3 in amino acids: CASSYSRTGFGEQYF. CDR3 DNA: TGTGCCAGCAGTTACTCCCGGACAGGGTTTGGCGAGCAGTACTTC.

This clone was recorded once. The chain uses TRBV5-4 and TRBJ1-1, with 8 nucleotides matching TRBD1. The V gene's germline CDR1 is SGHNT and CDR2 YYREEE (reference sequence). The CDR3 consists of 15 residues. The V and J ends lost 3 bases and 5 bases, in that order; junction bases with no gene match: 9. The CDR3 loop reads CASSWRQGTGTEAFF. The CDR3 bases are TGTGCCAGCAGCTGGCGACAGGGGACAGGAACTGAAGCTTTCTTT. The full variable domain, in which reference TRBV5-4 and TRBJ1-1 provide the parts outside the CDR3, is ETGVTQSPTHLIKTRGQQVTLRCSSQSGHNTVSWYQQALGQGPQFIFQYYREEENGRGNFPPRFSGLQFPNYSSELNVNALELDDSALYLCASSWRQGTGTEAFFGQGTRLTVV.

This rearrangement joins TRBV18 to TRBJ1-3, with TRBD1 identical over 9 bases. Trimming at V came to 1 base and at J to 4 bases, leaving 5 bases not matched to a gene. Germline V lookup: CDR1 KGHSH, CDR2 LQKENI. The CDR3 is made up of 16 amino acids. CDR3 region: CASSPQQGADGNTIYF. The CDR3 DNA reads as TGTGCCAGCTCACCACAACAGGGGGCAGACGGAAACACCATATATTTT.

This rearrangement joins TRBV3-1 (or the pseudogene TRBV3-2) to TRBJ1-4; 9 positions agree with TRBD1. Germline V CDR1 and CDR2: LGHDT, YNNKEL (reference sequence). The CDR3 runs to 15 residues. V lost 4 bases to trimming and J lost 9 bases; unmatched junction nucleotides: 9. CDR3 sequence reads: CASSRYSDRGKKLFF. CDR3 nucleotides: TGTGCCAGCAGCCGGTATTCGGACAGGGGTAAAAAACTGTTTTTT.

The chain links TRBV9 to TRBJ1-6; 8 bases fit TRBD1. The CDR3 extends over 14 amino acids. Germline V gene sequence: CDR1 SGDLS, CDR2 YYNGEE. V gave up 2 bases and J gave up 10 bases; unmatched junction bases: 5. The CDR3 region is CASSVQQGESPLHF. CDR3 in DNA: TGTGCCAGCAGCGTGCAACAGGGGGAATCACCCCTCCACTTT.

In the case of this clone: Other DNA sequences within the sample encode an identical CDR3. The chain combines TRBV6-2 or TRBV6-3 with TRBJ2-2; perhaps TRBD2 as D (5 bases). Trimming left V 6 bases short and J 5 bases short, with 7 bases between. The CDR3 is 12 residues long. Looked up from germline, CDR1 is MNHEY and CDR2 is SVGEGT. CDR3 protein: CASSRGTGELFF. In DNA, the CDR3 is TGTGCCAGCAGCCGAGGGACCGGGGAGCTGTTTTTT.

V usage is TRBV19 and J usage is TRBJ1-5, with unresolved D. Germline V gives CDR1 LNHDA, CDR2 SQIVND (reference sequence). The ends were cut back, 5 bases at V and 0 bases at J, with 11 bases in the middle. CDR3 length: 15 amino acids. CDR3 amino acids: CASSRLEVSNQPQHF. DNA for the CDR3: TGTGCCAGTAGTCGACTAGAGGTTAGCAATCAGCCCCAGCATTTT.

This chain uses TRBV6-6 with TRBJ1-5, with D maybe TRBD1 (5 bases). Trimming left V 5 bases short and J 3 bases short, with 8 bases between. The CDR3 length is 13 residues. Germline V gene lookup returns CDR1 MNHNY and CDR2 SVGAGI (reference sequence). In DNA, the CDR3 is TGTGCCAGCAGTAAACAGGACAATCAGCCCCAGCATTTT. Translated: CASSKQDNQPQHF.

This clone showed up just once. V and J are TRBV5-1 and TRBJ2-7, with 8 bases that match TRBD1. The CDR3 totals 15 residues. With 3 bases clipped from V and 4 bases from J, the junction kept 9 bases outside the gene matches. Germline values: CDR1 SGHRS, CDR2 YFSETQ. This chain's CDR3 is CASSSRQGSLYEQYF. The CDR3 DNA is TGCGCCAGCAGCTCCAGACAGGGGTCCCTTTACGAGCAGTACTTC.

The chain combines TRBV4-1 with TRBJ2-1; TRBD1 matches at 7 bases. The CDR3 totals 16 residues. Trimming cost V 7 bases and J 4 bases; bases outside gene matches: 13. Germline CDR1 and CDR2: MGHRA and YSYEKL. The CDR3 bases are TGCGCCAGCAAGGAACTACAGGGGATGGGTTACAATGAGCAGTTCTTC. Translating it yields CASKELQGMGYNEQFF.

The V gene is TRBV19, the J gene TRBJ2-7; 8 nucleotides agree with TRBD1. Per the germline V gene, CDR1 is LNHDA and CDR2 is SQIVND (reference sequence). This CDR3 spans 15 amino acids. Germline trimming cut 8 bases from V and 3 bases from J; bases unmatched to any gene: 12. CDR3 protein: CASAQGAGALYEQYF. In DNA form, the CDR3 reads TGTGCCAGTGCGCAGGGGGCAGGCGCCCTCTACGAGCAGTACTTC.

The table lists this clone with a count of one. The chain is built from TRBV5-6 and TRBJ1-2; 7 bases agree with TRBD1. This CDR3 has 16 residues. The germline gives CDR1 SGHDT, CDR2 YYEEEE. The V segment lost 2 bases and the J segment 8 bases; nucleotides outside the gene matches: 15. The CDR3 DNA sequence: TGTGCCAGCAGCTTCCGGGGGAGGCGAGACAGGGTGGGCTACACCTTC. Its protein is CASSFRGRRDRVGYTF.

V gene TRBV3-1 (or the pseudogene TRBV3-2) combines with J gene TRBJ2-3; TRBD2 matches at 11 bases. In germline, CDR1 is LGHDT, CDR2 YNNKEL (reference sequence). J lost 8 bases, V lost 0 bases, and 7 bases had no gene match. The CDR3 consists of 16 residues. CDR3 nucleotide sequence: TGTGCCAGCAGCCAAGAGGGGACTAGCGGTTGGGTTACGCAGTATTTT. Translating gives CASSQEGTSGWVTQYF.

The DNA for the CDR3 is TGCAGCGTTGCCGGGACAGGGGGCAACTATGGCTACACCTTC. Translation gives CSVAGTGGNYGYTF. V usage is TRBV29-1 and J usage is TRBJ1-2; TRBD1 aligns across 12 bases. Trimming removed 4 bases from V and 2 bases from J; junction bases left unmatched: 2. The CDR3 length is 14 residues. CDR1 is SQVTM and CDR2 is ANQGSEA in the germline V gene. Looking up the rest from reference TRBV29-1 and TRBJ1-2 gives the full variable domain: SAVISQKPSRDICQRGTSLTIQCQVDSQVTMMFWYRQQPGQSLTLIATANQGSEATYESGFVIDKFPISRPNLTFSTLTVSNMSPEDSSIYLCSVAGTGGNYGYTFGSGTRLTVV.

The J gene is TRBJ2-5, the V gene TRBV5-1; 8 nucleotides align to TRBD2. V trimming: 4 bases; J trimming: 3 bases; junction bases outside the gene matches: 8. The CDR3 is 15 residues long. The germline CDR1 and CDR2 sequences are SGHRS and YFSETQ. DNA of the CDR3: TGCGCCAGCAGCCCTTACGGGGGGGCTGAAGAGACCCAGTACTTC. Protein product: CASSPYGGAEETQYF.

The genes are TRBV27 and TRBJ2-1; D might be TRBD1 (5 bases). The germline V and J ends were trimmed by 5 bases and 13 bases, with 18 bases remaining between them. This CDR3 has 13 amino acids. From germline, CDR1 is MNHEY and CDR2 SMNVEV (reference sequence). CDR3 bases: TGTGCCAGCAGTCCCGACAGCCCACCCCGCCAGTTCTTC. Protein: CASSPDSPPRQFF.

The genes are TRBV30 and TRBJ2-5; a weak D match, TRBD2 (6 bases). The CDR3 loop spans 15 amino acids. Trimming took off 0 bases at V and 5 bases at J, with 16 bases between the two ends. CDR1 is GTSNPN and CDR2 is SVGIG in the germline V gene (reference sequence). CDR3 protein: CAWSVNGGVRETQYF. The DNA for the CDR3 is TGTGCCTGGAGTGTGAATGGCGGGGTCAGGGAGACCCAGTACTTC.

The gene calls are TRBV11-2 and TRBJ2-3; maybe TRBD2 (5 bases). The CDR3 has 16 amino acids. The V end lost 1 base, the J end lost 0 bases, and 11 bases lay between the germline ends. CDR1 and CDR2 from the germline V gene are SGHAT and FQNNGV. In nucleotides, the CDR3 is TGTGCCAGCAGCTTAGGAATTGGCGGGAGCACAGATACGCAGTATTTT. Protein product: CASSLGIGGSTDTQYF.

This clone was seen a handful of times. The chain recombines TRBV5-8 with TRBJ2-1; TRBD2 might be the D (6 bases). Germline V gene data show CDR1 as SGHTS and CDR2 as YDEGEE. Trimming took off 2 bases at V and 1 base at J, with 13 bases between the two ends. The CDR3 spans 16 residues. Here the CDR3 reads CASSFSRGWSYNEQFF. CDR3 DNA sequence: TGTGCCAGCAGCTTCTCCCGGGGGTGGTCCTACAATGAGCAGTTCTTC. Looking up the rest from reference TRBV5-8 and TRBJ2-1 gives the full variable domain: EAGVTQSPTHLIKTRGQQATLRCSPISGHTSVYWYQQALGLGLQFLLWYDEGEERNRGNFPPRFSGRQFPNYSSELNVNALELEDSALYLCASSFSRGWSYNEQFFGPGTRLTVL.